Each of the 10 T cell receptor beta chains below was sequenced from the same sample in a study of T-cell reconstitution after alpha-beta-depleted transplantation in children. Unique molecular identifiers were used to barcode this TCRbeta library. In TCRdb, the PCR reads were re-called with MiXCR into one record per CDR3 protein. Found here are more than 300,000 distinct CDR3 sequences, roughly 16% of them singletons; the top ten hold about 41%. Here the sequenced sample was PBMCs, mostly from graft donor cells, taken 360 days after TCRalphabeta/CD19-depleted stem cell transplant. The receptors stem from a male patient between 2 and 9 years old who had a stem cell transplant for acute lymphoblastic leukemia, so the T cells may come from the graft donor.

This clonotype was counted at least ten times. The V call is TRBV28, the J call TRBJ2-1; TRBD2 matches 11 bases. This CDR3 is built from 13 residues. Losses at the gene ends were 7 bases for V and 6 bases for J; bases not matched to a gene: 2. Per the germline V gene, CDR1 is MDHEN and CDR2 is SYDVKM. As DNA, the CDR3 is TGTGCCAGCACCCTAGCGGGGGGCAATGAGCAGTTCTTC. This gives the protein CASTLAGGNEQFF. Full variable domain (remainder filled in from reference TRBV28 and TRBJ2-1): DVKVTQSSRYLVKRTGEKVFLECVQDMDHENMFWYRQDPGLGLRLIYFSYDVKMKEKGDIPEGYSVSREKKERFSLILESASTNQTSMYLCASTLAGGNEQFFGPGTRLTVL.

V usage is TRBV20-1 and J usage is TRBJ1-1; D might be TRBD1 (6 bases). The length of the CDR3 is 13 residues. V lost 8 bases to trimming and J lost 0 bases, with 13 bases between them. Germline CDR1 and CDR2: DFQATT and SNEGSKA (reference sequence). CDR3 residues: CSKRGGLNTEAFF. In DNA form, the CDR3 reads TGCAGTAAAAGAGGGGGTTTGAACACTGAAGCTTTCTTT.

The chain uses TRBV12-3 or TRBV12-4 and TRBJ2-3; 10 bases agree with TRBD2. V trimming: 4 bases; J trimming: 4 bases; junction bases outside the gene matches: 8. The CDR3 has 16 amino acids. In DNA, the CDR3 is TGTGCCAGCAGTTCGGGGGTTGGGACTAGCGCAGATACGCAGTATTTT. Translated: CASSSGVGTSADTQYF.

This clonotype was seen many times. The V gene is TRBV9, the J gene TRBJ2-3, with 10 bases lining up with TRBD2. This CDR3 region has 16 residues. CDR1 SGDLS and CDR2 YYNGEE come from the germline V gene. With 0 bases clipped from V and 6 bases from J, the junction kept 7 bases outside the gene matches. The CDR3 protein is CASSVGPSGSWDTQYF. In DNA form, the CDR3 reads TGTGCCAGCAGCGTAGGCCCTAGCGGGAGTTGGGATACGCAGTATTTT. The whole variable domain, remainder taken from reference TRBV9 and TRBJ2-3, is DSGVTQTPKHLITATGQRVTLRCSPRSGDLSVYWYQQSLDQGLQFLIQYYNGEERAKGNILERFSAQQFPDLHSELNLSSLELGDSALYFCASSVGPSGSWDTQYFGPGTRLTVL.

This clonotype was counted only a few times. The CDR3 nucleotides read TGTGCCAGCAGAATACTAGCGGGAGTCGCTAATGAGCAGTTCTTC. It codes for CASRILAGVANEQFF. The rearrangement links TRBV6-2 or TRBV6-3 to TRBJ2-1; 11 nucleotides align to TRBD2. The V gene end was trimmed by 6 bases and the J gene end by 7 bases; junction bases not matched to a gene: 8. The CDR3 contains 15 residues. CDR1 and CDR2 from the germline V gene are MNHEY and SVGEGT.

The chain is built from TRBV20-1 and TRBJ2-4, with D tentatively TRBD1 (6 bases). This CDR3 is built from 14 residues. V lost 4 bases, J lost 2 bases, and 12 bases lay in between. In germline, CDR1 is DFQATT, CDR2 SNEGSKA (reference sequence). As DNA, the CDR3 is TGCAGTGCTATCATGACAGGATCCAAAAACATTCAGTACTTC. Its protein product is CSAIMTGSKNIQYF.

The genes are TRBV5-1 and TRBJ1-1; 8 bases align to TRBD1. Germline trimming cut 0 bases from V and 1 base from J; bases unmatched to any gene: 5. This CDR3 spans 16 amino acids. Germline V gives CDR1 SGHRS, CDR2 YFSETQ. The CDR3 coding sequence is TGCGCCAGCAGCTTGGCCCAGGGGGCGCAGAACACTGAAGCTTTCTTT. This sequence encodes CASSLAQGAQNTEAFF.

V usage is TRBV28 and J usage is TRBJ2-1, with 10 bases lining up with TRBD1. Germline V gene data show CDR1 as MDHEN and CDR2 as SYDVKM. CDR3 length: 14 residues. V lost 7 bases, J lost 2 bases, and 2 bases stayed unmatched. The CDR3 spells CASTGQGTYNEQFF. CDR3 in DNA: TGTGCCAGCACGGGACAGGGGACCTACAATGAGCAGTTCTTC.

CDR3 nucleotide sequence: TGTGCCTGGAGTTTGAACACCGGGGAGCTGTTTTTT. Translation: CAWSLNTGELFF. The chain has TRBV30 and TRBJ2-2; D unresolved. The CDR3 is made up of 12 amino acids. Trimming removed 2 bases at V and 1 base at J, with 2 bases between. Germline V CDR1 and CDR2: GTSNPN, SVGIG (reference sequence).

A few counts support this clonotype. The genes are TRBV6-1 and TRBJ2-5, with D unclear. The CDR3 is 14 residues long. V dropped 6 bases and J dropped 2 bases, with 13 bases sitting between them. The germline CDR1 and CDR2 sequences are MNHNS and SASEGT. The CDR3: CASRTLGRQETQYF. Written as DNA, the CDR3 is TGTGCCAGCAGGACACTGGGCCGGCAAGAGACCCAGTACTTC.